The clone carrying this T cell receptor (beta chain) appeared once. Other DNA sequences in the sample encode the same CDR3. Trimming left V 1 base short and J 0 bases short, with 12 bases between. Germline assignment: CDR1 SGHVS and CDR2 FNYEAQ. CDR3 length: 17 residues. This entry comes from a study of blood T cell repertoires in COVID-19. Assay used: immunoSEQ multiplex PCR; TCRdb lists only in-frame clones, some missing. The repertoire consists of roughly 250,000 clones, with about nine tenths occurring once and the leading ten covering around 6%. The sequence was obtained from a woman under 40 with acute COVID-19. The sequenced material came from PBMCs or T cells enriched from blood (not recorded which). The chain couples TRBV7-6 to TRBJ2-2, with D possibly TRBD1 on 6 matching bases. CDR3 DNA sequence: TGTGCCAGCAGCTTAGGCAGGGGCCCTTCGAACACCGGGGAGCTGTTTTTT. Residues: CASSLGRGPSNTGELFF.